The rows below give T cell receptor beta chains drawn from one sample of a study of blood T cell repertoires in COVID-19. Sequenced by immunoSEQ multiplex PCR; TCRdb stores in-frame clones only, minus some. Here the sample spans some 140,000 clones, around 87% being singletons. Sequences were obtained from peripheral blood. Receptors were obtained from a man in his fifties or sixties with active COVID-19. Each CDR3 is given with its conserved first and last residue. The D gene is left open where the match is weak. Size values are once, few and many counts, or a class for expanded clones, and some rows have none.

D	V	J	size	CDR3	DNA
-	TRBV9	TRBJ2-1	-	CASSVGFSVDEQFF	TGTGCCAGCAGCGTAGGATTTAGTGTCGATGAGCAGTTCTTC
-	TRBV6-5	TRBJ2-3	-	CASRTGGSDTQYF	TGTGCCAGCAGGACCGGAGGGTCAGATACGCAGTATTTT
-	TRBV6-6	TRBJ1-1	-	CASRASTEAFF	TGTGCCAGCAGGGCATCCACTGAAGCTTTCTTT
TRBD2	TRBV7-6	TRBJ2-3	-	CASSLGWLAGGTDTQYF	TGTGCCAGCAGCTTAGGTTGGCTAGCGGGGGGCACAGATACGCAGTATTTT
TRBD2	TRBV5-1	TRBJ2-3	-	CASTGLAGDTQYF	TGCGCCAGCACCGGACTAGCCGGAGATACGCAGTATTTT
TRBD1	TRBV27	TRBJ1-6	-	CASSSQNREEGARYNSPLHF	TGTGCCAGCAGTTCCCAAAACAGGGAGGAGGGGGCGCGTTATAATTCACCCCTCCACTTT
-	TRBV6-8	TRBJ2-2	-	CASSRTANTGELFF	TGTGCCAGCAGTCGGACAGCGAACACCGGGGAGCTGTTTTTT
-	TRBV13	TRBJ1-1	-	CASSDRRGSTEAFF	TGTGCCAGCAGCGACCGAAGGGGTTCCACTGAAGCTTTCTTT
TRBD2	TRBV5-4	TRBJ2-5	-	CASSPGGTETQYF	TGTGCCAGCAGCCCCGGGGGGACAGAGACCCAGTACTTC
TRBD2	TRBV5-4	TRBJ2-5	-	CASNYGAGGPVETQYF	TGTGCCAGCAACTATGGGGCGGGGGGGCCAGTAGAGACCCAGTACTTC
TRBD1	TRBV6-1	TRBJ1-4	-	CASNEGQAPNEKLFF	TGTGCCAGCAATGAAGGACAGGCACCGAATGAAAAACTGTTTTTT
-	TRBV6-5	TRBJ1-5	-	CASERYSNQPQHF	TGTGCCAGCGAGCGGTATAGCAATCAGCCCCAGCATTTT
-	TRBV7-2	TRBJ2-5	-	CASSLVAGLAETQYF	TGTGCCAGCAGCTTAGTCGCAGGGCTCGCGGAGACCCAGTACTTC
TRBD2	TRBV11-1	TRBJ2-1	-	CASSLRTSGNEQFF	TGTGCCAGCAGCTTGCGGACTAGCGGCAATGAGCAGTTCTTC
TRBD2	TRBV7-9	TRBJ2-3	-	CASSLGSGAFTDTQYF	TGTGCCAGCAGCTTAGGTAGCGGGGCATTCACAGATACGCAGTATTTT
-	TRBV11-2	TRBJ1-5	-	CASSPTWIKRANQPQHF	TGTGCCAGCAGCCCCACTTGGATTAAGAGGGCAAATCAGCCCCAGCATTTT
TRBD2	TRBV4-1	TRBJ2-7	-	CASSQEGQGAGLAYEQYF	TGCGCCAGCAGCCAAGAAGGCCAAGGGGCAGGACTAGCCTACGAGCAGTACTTC
TRBD2	TRBV11-2	TRBJ2-3	-	CASSFGVSGDTDTQYF	TGTGCCAGCAGCTTTGGGGTTAGCGGGGACACAGATACGCAGTATTTT
-	TRBV13	TRBJ2-4	-	CASSPLLAKNIQYF	TGTGCCAGCAGCCCTCTATTAGCCAAAAACATTCAGTACTTC
-	TRBV3-1/TRBV3-2	TRBJ1-1	-	CASSQGIPGTEAFF	TGTGCCAGCAGCCAAGGGATCCCGGGGACTGAAGCTTTCTTT
-	TRBV7-9	TRBJ1-1	-	CASSADSNTEAFF	TGTGCCAGCAGCGCGGACAGTAACACTGAAGCTTTCTTT
-	TRBV29-1	TRBJ1-2	-	CSVGGGYGYTF	TGCAGCGTTGGGGGCGGCTATGGCTACACCTTC
TRBD1	TRBV7-9	TRBJ2-2	-	CASSFATGGTGELFF	TGTGCCAGCAGCTTTGCGACAGGGGGCACCGGGGAGCTGTTTTTT
TRBD2	TRBV6-4	TRBJ2-5	-	CASSVLAGETQYF	TGTGCCAGCAGTGTTCTAGCGGGAGAGACCCAGTACTTC
TRBD1	TRBV19	TRBJ1-4	-	CASSPDDRGGGEKLFF	TGTGCCAGTAGTCCCGATGACAGGGGCGGGGGTGAAAAACTGTTTTTT
TRBD2	TRBV7-2	TRBJ2-7	-	CASSQGLEAYEQYF	TGTGCCAGCAGCCAGGGACTAGAGGCCTACGAGCAGTACTTC
TRBD2	TRBV20-1	TRBJ2-7	-	CSASKRGGSYEQYF	TGCAGTGCTAGTAAGCGGGGGGGTTCCTACGAGCAGTACTTC
-	TRBV3-1/TRBV3-2	TRBJ2-5	once	CASSQGGRAETQYF	TGTGCCAGCAGCCAAGGGGGGCGCGCAGAGACCCAGTACTTC
-	TRBV6-6	TRBJ2-3	-	CASRTGTPTDTQYF	TGTGCCAGCAGAACAGGGACGCCCACAGATACGCAGTATTTT
-	TRBV7-9	TRBJ1-3	once	CASSLVLPPSGNTIYF	TGTGCCAGCAGCTTAGTTCTACCTCCCTCTGGAAACACCATATATTTT
TRBD2	TRBV13	TRBJ2-3	-	CASAVGGLAGEWSTQYF	TGTGCCAGTGCCGTAGGGGGACTAGCGGGGGAGTGGAGTACGCAGTATTTT
-	TRBV4-1	TRBJ1-2	-	CASSQGARDRTGYGYTF	TGCGCCAGCAGCCAAGGGGCGAGAGACAGGACTGGGTATGGCTACACCTTC
-	TRBV11-2	TRBJ1-3	-	CASRGITGRVGGNTIYF	TGTGCCAGCAGGGGGATCACGGGCAGGGTAGGCGGAAACACCATATATTTT
-	TRBV6-4	TRBJ1-1	once	CASRRGGGMNTEAFF	TGTGCCAGCAGGAGGGGAGGGGGAATGAACACTGAAGCTTTCTTT
TRBD1	TRBV9	TRBJ2-7	-	CASSPRGGLYEQYF	TGTGCCAGCAGCCCTAGAGGGGGCCTCTACGAGCAGTACTTC
TRBD2	TRBV9	TRBJ2-3	few	CASSPLAGAGNTQYF	TGTGCCAGCAGCCCACTAGCGGGGGCCGGGAATACGCAGTATTTT
-	TRBV15	TRBJ2-2	-	CATSGRDISGTGELFF	TGTGCCACCAGCGGCCGGGACATCTCGGGGACCGGGGAGCTGTTTTTT
TRBD1	TRBV10-1	TRBJ1-6	-	CASSEKTGLASPLHF	TGCGCCAGCAGTGAGAAGACAGGGCTTGCTTCACCCCTCCACTTT
-	TRBV5-6	TRBJ2-1	many	CASSLVSEYNEQFF	TGTGCCAGCAGCTTGGTGTCGGAGTACAATGAGCAGTTCTTC
-	TRBV7-9	TRBJ1-1	-	CASTQREAFF	TGTGCCAGCACCCAACGGGAAGCTTTCTTT
TRBD1	TRBV24-1	TRBJ2-1	once	CATSDPGTGADEQFF	TGTGCCACCAGTGACCCCGGGACAGGGGCCGATGAGCAGTTCTTC
-	TRBV29-1	TRBJ1-1	-	CSVESAYKAFF	TGCAGCGTTGAAAGCGCGTACAAAGCTTTCTTT
TRBD2	TRBV6-6	TRBJ2-1	-	CASSHNPTAGAVGWSYNEQFF	TGTGCCAGCAGTCACAACCCGACAGCGGGGGCGGTTGGGTGGTCCTACAATGAGCAGTTCTTC
TRBD1	TRBV6-5	TRBJ2-1	-	CASRKGQANEQFF	TGTGCCAGCAGGAAGGGACAGGCCAATGAGCAGTTCTTC
-	TRBV7-2	TRBJ2-4	-	CASSFTDSDIQYF	TGTGCCAGCAGCTTTACGGACTCGGACATTCAGTACTTC
TRBD2	TRBV3-1/TRBV3-2	TRBJ2-5	-	CASSQDRRGGTETQYF	TGTGCCAGCAGCCAAGATCGGCGCGGGGGGACGGAGACCCAGTACTTC
-	TRBV6-5	TRBJ1-2	-	CASSSSGTPESGYTF	TGTGCCAGCAGTTCCTCGGGGACTCCCGAAAGTGGCTACACCTTC
-	TRBV12-3/TRBV12-4	TRBJ2-1	-	CASTRYNEQFF	TGTGCCAGCACCCGGTACAATGAGCAGTTCTTC